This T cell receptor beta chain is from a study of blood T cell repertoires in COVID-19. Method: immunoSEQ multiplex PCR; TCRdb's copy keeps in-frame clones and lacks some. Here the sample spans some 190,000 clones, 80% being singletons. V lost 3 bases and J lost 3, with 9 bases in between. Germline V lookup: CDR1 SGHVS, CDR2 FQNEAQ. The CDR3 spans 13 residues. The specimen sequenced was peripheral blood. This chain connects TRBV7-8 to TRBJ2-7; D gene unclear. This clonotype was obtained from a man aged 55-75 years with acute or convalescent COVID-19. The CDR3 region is CASSLAELYEQYF. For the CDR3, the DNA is TGTGCCAGCAGCTTGGCGGAACTCTACGAGCAGTACTTC.